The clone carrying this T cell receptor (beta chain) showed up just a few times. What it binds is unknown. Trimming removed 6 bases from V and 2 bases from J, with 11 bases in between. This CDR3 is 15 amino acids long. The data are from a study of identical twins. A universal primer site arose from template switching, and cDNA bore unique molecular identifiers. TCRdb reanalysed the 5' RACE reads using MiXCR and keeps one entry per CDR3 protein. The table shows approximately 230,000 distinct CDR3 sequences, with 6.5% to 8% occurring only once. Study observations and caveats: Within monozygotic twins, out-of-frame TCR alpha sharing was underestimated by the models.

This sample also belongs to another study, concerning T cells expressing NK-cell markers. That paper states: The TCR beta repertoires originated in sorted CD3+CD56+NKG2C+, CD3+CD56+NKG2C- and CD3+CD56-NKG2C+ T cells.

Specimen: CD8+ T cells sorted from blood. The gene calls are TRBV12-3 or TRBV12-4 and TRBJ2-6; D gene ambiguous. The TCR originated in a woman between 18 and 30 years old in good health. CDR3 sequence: CASSSDRTGANVLTF. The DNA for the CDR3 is TGTGCCAGCAGCAGCGATCGTACTGGGGCCAACGTCCTGACTTTC.